The rows below give T cell receptor beta chains drawn from one sample of a study of shared clonotypes between healthy human individuals. Method: immunoSEQ multiplex PCR; TCRdb's copy keeps in-frame clones and lacks some. The sample has fewer than 1.8 million clones, about 98.5% seen once. The sample comprised naive CD4+ T cells sorted from blood. The source is a man aged 25 to 45 in good health. CDR3s include the opening cysteine and the closing phenylalanine or tryptophan. The D gene is left open where the match is weak.

D gene: NA; J gene: TRBJ2-7; V gene: TRBV7-2; CDR3 protein: CASSSAYEQYF
D gene: NA; J gene: TRBJ2-7; V gene: TRBV28; CDR3 protein: CASSRYYEQYF
D gene: NA; J gene: TRBJ1-4; V gene: TRBV28; CDR3 protein: CASSLLSEKLFF
D gene: NA; J gene: TRBJ2-7; V gene: TRBV6-5; CDR3 protein: CASRGRAPNEQYF
D gene: NA; J gene: TRBJ2-1; V gene: TRBV5-5; CDR3 protein: CASSNGSVNEQFF
D gene: NA; J gene: TRBJ2-2; V gene: TRBV5-1; CDR3 protein: CASSTPTGNTGELFF
D gene: TRBD1; J gene: TRBJ2-7; V gene: TRBV29-1; CDR3 protein: CSVSSGTGPYEQYF
D gene: TRBD2; J gene: TRBJ2-3; V gene: TRBV28; CDR3 protein: CASTSSGGGDTDTQYF
D gene: TRBD1; J gene: TRBJ2-3; V gene: TRBV7-9; CDR3 protein: CASSSRQGSTDTQYF
D gene: TRBD1; J gene: TRBJ1-5; V gene: TRBV7-9; CDR3 protein: CASSVGTGNYEPQHF
D gene: NA; J gene: TRBJ2-1; V gene: TRBV18; CDR3 protein: CASSQVDGGNNEQFF
D gene: NA; J gene: TRBJ1-3; V gene: TRBV7-9; CDR3 protein: CASSSRGNGNTIYF
D gene: TRBD1; J gene: TRBJ1-5; V gene: TRBV18; CDR3 protein: CASSPDRANQPQHF
D gene: TRBD1; J gene: TRBJ1-4; V gene: TRBV5-8; CDR3 protein: CASSFRDRDLTGEKLFF
D gene: TRBD2; J gene: TRBJ2-1; V gene: TRBV10-3; CDR3 protein: CAISQSGSYNEQFF
D gene: TRBD1; J gene: TRBJ2-2; V gene: TRBV10-3; CDR3 protein: CASKRPGTGLSGELFF
D gene: NA; J gene: TRBJ1-2; V gene: TRBV11-2; CDR3 protein: CAPAKTAF
D gene: NA; J gene: TRBJ2-5; V gene: TRBV2; CDR3 protein: CASTGLETQYF
D gene: NA; J gene: TRBJ1-1; V gene: TRBV18; CDR3 protein: CASSPGQTPIMNTEAFF
D gene: NA; J gene: TRBJ1-5; V gene: TRBV10-3; CDR3 protein: CAISESGLRGTAGNQPQHF
D gene: NA; J gene: TRBJ1-5; V gene: TRBV2; CDR3 protein: CASSPVGGWGNQPQHF
D gene: TRBD1; J gene: TRBJ1-2; V gene: TRBV2; CDR3 protein: CASSDPGQGYGYTF
D gene: NA; J gene: TRBJ1-2; V gene: TRBV28; CDR3 protein: CASSLRQYGYTF
D gene: NA; J gene: TRBJ2-7; V gene: TRBV6-5; CDR3 protein: CASSYSGQGLQYF
D gene: TRBD2; J gene: TRBJ2-2; V gene: TRBV30; CDR3 protein: CAWSGRAGVTTGELFF
D gene: NA; J gene: TRBJ2-7; V gene: TRBV5-1; CDR3 protein: CASSLALVGGRPYEQYF
D gene: NA; J gene: TRBJ2-2; V gene: TRBV29-1; CDR3 protein: CSVSQAPATGELFF
D gene: TRBD1; J gene: TRBJ2-7; V gene: TRBV29-1; CDR3 protein: CSVKKTGGWDEQYF
D gene: TRBD1; J gene: TRBJ2-2; V gene: TRBV9; CDR3 protein: CASSAADRGRFTGELFF
D gene: NA; J gene: TRBJ2-7; V gene: TRBV2; CDR3 protein: CASRAGTFNEQYF
D gene: NA; J gene: TRBJ1-5; V gene: TRBV2; CDR3 protein: CASSLYSNQPQHF
D gene: NA; J gene: TRBJ2-3; V gene: TRBV5-6; CDR3 protein: CASSLRGNTQYF
D gene: TRBD2; J gene: TRBJ2-2; V gene: TRBV29-1; CDR3 protein: CSGREGAGELFF
D gene: NA; J gene: TRBJ2-5; V gene: TRBV27; CDR3 protein: CASSFSSGETQYF
D gene: TRBD2; J gene: TRBJ2-7; V gene: TRBV27; CDR3 protein: CASSLPGREGPYEQYF
D gene: NA; J gene: TRBJ2-1; V gene: TRBV7-9; CDR3 protein: CASTLQGYEQFF
D gene: NA; J gene: TRBJ2-3; V gene: TRBV9; CDR3 protein: CASSSPLVTDTQYF
D gene: NA; J gene: TRBJ1-2; V gene: TRBV28; CDR3 protein: CASSSYIRDQGYTF
D gene: TRBD1; J gene: TRBJ1-1; V gene: TRBV6-1; CDR3 protein: CASSDLQGMNTEAFF
D gene: NA; J gene: TRBJ2-5; V gene: TRBV6-5; CDR3 protein: CASRGLSRQETQYF
D gene: NA; J gene: TRBJ2-7; V gene: TRBV6-5; CDR3 protein: CASRAGGFSYEQYF
D gene: TRBD2; J gene: TRBJ2-3; V gene: TRBV7-2; CDR3 protein: CASSPMPIGTTSTDTQYF
D gene: NA; J gene: TRBJ1-5; V gene: TRBV9; CDR3 protein: CASSVHLKRRNQPQHF
D gene: NA; J gene: TRBJ2-7; V gene: TRBV7-6; CDR3 protein: CASSLVQSRGLISYEQYF
D gene: NA; J gene: TRBJ1-2; V gene: TRBV7-9; CDR3 protein: CASSFRLSGYTF
D gene: NA; J gene: TRBJ2-7; V gene: TRBV5-1; CDR3 protein: CASSPSSGISYEQYF
D gene: TRBD2; J gene: TRBJ2-7; V gene: TRBV18; CDR3 protein: CASSIKTSGPYEQYF
D gene: TRBD1; J gene: TRBJ2-7; V gene: TRBV6-5; CDR3 protein: CASQTGTGGSYEQYF
D gene: NA; J gene: TRBJ2-6; V gene: TRBV7-2; CDR3 protein: CASSLVAGSGANVLTF
D gene: NA; J gene: TRBJ1-2; V gene: TRBV25-1; CDR3 protein: CASSEFPRGYTF